The sequence of this T cell receptor (beta chain) was determined in a study of cytomegalovirus exposure and HLA in healthy donors. Healthy people donating bone marrow made up the donors. Unrecorded immune exposures were likely, despite nominal health at sampling. Whole-study results and caveats: Some segments of the V type, notably TRBV6-2 and TRBV6-3, were excluded as indistinguishable.

PCR employed 60 Vbeta and 13 Jbeta primers. Methods used by the authors: Roughly 11 million shared chains were among 65 million to 85 million unique TCR beta chains counted in a later analysis. TCRdb keeps only in-frame clones here, not all; method: immunoSEQ multiplex PCR. The V and J calls and clone size come from that table; D and trimming were worked out from the DNA. The sample yields about 130,000 clones, about 75% seen once. In regard to this clone: Its specificity is unknown.

The germline V and J ends were trimmed by 5 bases and 0 bases, with 6 bases remaining between them. Germline-derived CDR1 and CDR2 are MDHEN and SYDVKM. There are 13 residues in the CDR3. The chain joins TRBV28 to TRBJ2-3, with D possibly matching TRBD2 (5 bases). This clonotype was obtained from a woman between 35 and 50 years old in good health and CMV-seronegative. Sequenced sample: PBMCs. The CDR3 nucleotides are TGTGCCAGCAGTCCGGGGAGCACAGATACGCAGTATTTT. This gives the protein CASSPGSTDTQYF.